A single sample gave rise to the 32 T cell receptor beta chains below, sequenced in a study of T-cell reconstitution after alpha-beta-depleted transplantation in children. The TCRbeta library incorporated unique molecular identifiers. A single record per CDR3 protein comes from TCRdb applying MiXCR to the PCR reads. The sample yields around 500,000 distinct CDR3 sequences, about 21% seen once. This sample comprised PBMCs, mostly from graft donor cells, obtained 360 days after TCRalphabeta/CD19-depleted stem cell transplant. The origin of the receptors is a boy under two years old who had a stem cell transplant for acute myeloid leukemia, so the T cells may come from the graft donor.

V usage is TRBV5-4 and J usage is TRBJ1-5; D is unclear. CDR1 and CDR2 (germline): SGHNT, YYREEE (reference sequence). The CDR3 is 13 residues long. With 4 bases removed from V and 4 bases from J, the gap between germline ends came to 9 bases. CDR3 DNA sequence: TGTGCCAGCAGCAGGGAGTTAAATCAGCCCCAGCATTTT. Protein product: CASSRELNQPQHF.

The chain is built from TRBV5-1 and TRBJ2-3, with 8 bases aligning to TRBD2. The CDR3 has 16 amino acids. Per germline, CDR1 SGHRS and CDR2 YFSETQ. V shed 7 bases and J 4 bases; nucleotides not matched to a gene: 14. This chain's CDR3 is CASHTGPSGGADTQYF. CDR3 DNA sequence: TGCGCCAGCCACACGGGTCCCAGCGGGGGCGCAGATACGCAGTATTTT.

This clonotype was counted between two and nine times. CDR3 amino acids: CATSTGLEETQYF. In DNA, the CDR3 is TGTGCCACCAGCACCGGCTTGGAGGAGACCCAGTACTTC. This rearrangement joins TRBV15 to TRBJ2-5; no clear D gene. V was shortened by 4 bases and J by 5 bases, with 11 bases between the two germline ends. Germline CDR1 LNHNV, CDR2 YYDKDF (reference sequence). There are 13 residues in the CDR3.

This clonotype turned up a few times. The CDR3 region has the DNA TGTGCCTGGAGTGTACCTCTCTCTGGAAACACCATATATTTT. Residues: CAWSVPLSGNTIYF. The chain joins TRBV30 to TRBJ1-3; no clear D. The germline V and J ends were trimmed by 0 bases and 0 bases, with 6 bases remaining between them. CDR1 is GTSNPN, CDR2 SVGIG, per germline (reference sequence). This CDR3 region has 14 residues.

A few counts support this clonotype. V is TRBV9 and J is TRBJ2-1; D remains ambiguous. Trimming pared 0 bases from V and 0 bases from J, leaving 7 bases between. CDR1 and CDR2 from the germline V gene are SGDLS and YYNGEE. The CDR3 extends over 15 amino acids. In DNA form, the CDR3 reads TGTGCCAGCAGCGTAGTAGAGAGCTCCTACAATGAGCAGTTCTTC. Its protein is CASSVVESSYNEQFF.

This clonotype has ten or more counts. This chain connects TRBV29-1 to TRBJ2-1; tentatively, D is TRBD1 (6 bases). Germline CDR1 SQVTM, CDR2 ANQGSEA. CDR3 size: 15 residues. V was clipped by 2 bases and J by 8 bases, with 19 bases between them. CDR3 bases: TGCAGCGTTGAATTCAGGGGTCGCGGCCCCCATGAGCAGTTCTTC. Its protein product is CSVEFRGRGPHEQFF.

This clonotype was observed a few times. Here the CDR3 DNA reads TGTGCCAGCAGTTACCGAGACACGAGCTCCTACGAGCAGTACTTC. Its protein product is CASSYRDTSSYEQYF. The rearrangement links TRBV6-5 to TRBJ2-7; D unclear. The CDR3 length is 15 residues. V lost 2 bases and J lost 0, with 11 bases in between. Germline CDR1 reads MNHEY; CDR2 reads SVGAGI.

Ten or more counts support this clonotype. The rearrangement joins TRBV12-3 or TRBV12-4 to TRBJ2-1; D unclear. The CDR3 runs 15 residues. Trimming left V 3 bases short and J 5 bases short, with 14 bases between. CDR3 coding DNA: TGTGCCAGCAGTTTTGCCGGCGGCATAGACAATGAGCAGTTCTTC. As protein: CASSFAGGIDNEQFF.

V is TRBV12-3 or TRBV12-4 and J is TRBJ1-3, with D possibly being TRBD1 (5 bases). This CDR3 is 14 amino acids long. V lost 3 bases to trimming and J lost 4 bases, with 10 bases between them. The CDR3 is CASSLGDGGNTIYF. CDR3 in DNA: TGTGCCAGCAGTTTGGGGGACGGGGGAAACACCATATATTTT.

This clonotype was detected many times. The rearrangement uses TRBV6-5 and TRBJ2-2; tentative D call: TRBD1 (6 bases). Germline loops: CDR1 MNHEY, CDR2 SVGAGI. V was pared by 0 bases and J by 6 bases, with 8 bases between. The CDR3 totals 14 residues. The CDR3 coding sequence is TGTGCCAGCAGTTACTCGACAGGCCCCGGGGAGCTGTTTTTT. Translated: CASSYSTGPGELFF.

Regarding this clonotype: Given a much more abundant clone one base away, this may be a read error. DNA of the CDR3: TGTGCCGGCAGTTTAGGGGGGAAGAACTATGGCTACACCTTC. Protein product: CAGSLGGKNYGYTF. The chain recombines TRBV12-3 or TRBV12-4 with TRBJ1-2, with a possible D match to TRBD1 (6 bases). This CDR3 has 14 residues.

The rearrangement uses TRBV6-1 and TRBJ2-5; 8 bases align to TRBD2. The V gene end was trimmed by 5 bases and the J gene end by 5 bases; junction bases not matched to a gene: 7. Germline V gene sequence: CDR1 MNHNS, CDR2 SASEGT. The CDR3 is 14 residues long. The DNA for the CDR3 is TGTGCCAGCAGTCCTGGGACTAGTCATGAGACCCAGTACTTC. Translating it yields CASSPGTSHETQYF.

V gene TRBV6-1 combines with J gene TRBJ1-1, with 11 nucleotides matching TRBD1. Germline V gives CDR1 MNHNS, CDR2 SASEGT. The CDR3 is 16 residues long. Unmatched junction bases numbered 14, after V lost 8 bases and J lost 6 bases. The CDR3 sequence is CASEDRGQRLPSEAFF. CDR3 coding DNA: TGTGCCAGCGAGGACAGGGGGCAACGGCTTCCCTCTGAAGCTTTCTTT.

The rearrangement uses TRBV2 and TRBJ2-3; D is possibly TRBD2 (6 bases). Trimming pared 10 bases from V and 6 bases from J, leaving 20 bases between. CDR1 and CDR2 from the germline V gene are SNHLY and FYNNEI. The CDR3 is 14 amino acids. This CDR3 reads CANRSPGLEDTQYF. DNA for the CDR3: TGTGCCAACCGTTCTCCGGGACTTGAGGATACGCAGTATTTT.

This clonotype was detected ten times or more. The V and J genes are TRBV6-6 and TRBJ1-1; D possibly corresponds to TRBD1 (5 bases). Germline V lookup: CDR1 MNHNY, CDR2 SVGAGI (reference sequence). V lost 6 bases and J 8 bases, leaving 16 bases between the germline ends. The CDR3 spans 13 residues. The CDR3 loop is CASSRVSGLEAFF. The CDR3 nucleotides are TGTGCCAGCAGCAGGGTTAGCGGTTTAGAAGCTTTCTTT.

Here the CDR3 reads CASSYSTANEKLFF. CDR3 bases: TGTGCCAGCAGTTATTCAACAGCTAATGAAAAACTGTTTTTT. The chain couples TRBV6-5 to TRBJ1-4; D unresolved. Trimming removed 3 bases from V and 3 bases from J, with 8 bases in between. CDR3 length equals 14 residues. Per germline, CDR1 MNHEY and CDR2 SVGAGI.

CDR3 protein: CASSPDKPNQETQYF. CDR3 nucleotide sequence: TGTGCCAGCAGCCCGGACAAGCCGAACCAAGAGACCCAGTACTTC. V is TRBV7-9 and J is TRBJ2-5; tentatively, D is TRBD1 (5 bases). This CDR3 region has 15 residues. Germline CDR1 is SEHNR and CDR2 is FQNEAQ (reference sequence). V was clipped by 5 bases and J by 0 bases, with 13 bases between them.

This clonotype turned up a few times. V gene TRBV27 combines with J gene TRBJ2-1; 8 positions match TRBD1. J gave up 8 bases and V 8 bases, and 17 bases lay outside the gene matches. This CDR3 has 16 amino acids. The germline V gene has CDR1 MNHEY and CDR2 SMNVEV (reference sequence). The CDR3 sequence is CASCRGTGPSLYEQFF. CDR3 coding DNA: TGTGCCAGCTGCCGGGGGACAGGTCCTAGTCTCTATGAGCAGTTCTTC.

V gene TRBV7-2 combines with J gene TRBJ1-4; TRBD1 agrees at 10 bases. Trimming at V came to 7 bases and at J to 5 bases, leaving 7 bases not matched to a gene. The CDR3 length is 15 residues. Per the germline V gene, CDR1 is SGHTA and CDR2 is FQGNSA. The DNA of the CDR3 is TGTGCCAGCAACAGACAGGGGGCCTTGAATGAAAAACTGTTTTTT. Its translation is CASNRQGALNEKLFF. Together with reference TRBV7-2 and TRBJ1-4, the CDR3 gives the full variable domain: GAGVSQSPSNKVTEKGKDVELRCDPISGHTALYWYRQSLGQGLEFLIYFQGNSAPDKSGLPSDRFSAERTGGSVSTLTIQRTQQEDSAVYLCASNRQGALNEKLFFGSGTQLSVL.

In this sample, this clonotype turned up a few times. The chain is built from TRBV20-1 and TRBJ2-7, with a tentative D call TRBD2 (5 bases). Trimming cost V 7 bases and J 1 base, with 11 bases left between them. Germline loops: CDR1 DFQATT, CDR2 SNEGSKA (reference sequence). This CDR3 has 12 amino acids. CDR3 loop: CSVGRGSYEQYV. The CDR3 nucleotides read TGCAGTGTGGGGAGAGGATCCTACGAGCAGTACGTC.

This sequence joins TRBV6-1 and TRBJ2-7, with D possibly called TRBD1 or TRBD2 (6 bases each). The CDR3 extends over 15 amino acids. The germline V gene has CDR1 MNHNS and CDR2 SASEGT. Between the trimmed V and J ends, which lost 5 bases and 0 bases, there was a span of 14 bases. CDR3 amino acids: CASSMEGVFSYEQYF. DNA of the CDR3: TGTGCCAGCAGTATGGAGGGGGTTTTCTCCTACGAGCAGTACTTC.

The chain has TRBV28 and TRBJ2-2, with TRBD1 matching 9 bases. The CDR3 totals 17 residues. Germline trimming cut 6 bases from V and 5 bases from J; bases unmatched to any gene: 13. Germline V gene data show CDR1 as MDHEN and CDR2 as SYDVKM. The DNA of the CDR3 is TGTGCCAGCAGCCCTCCTCCCCGACAGGGGGGGACCGGGGAGCTGTTTTTT. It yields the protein CASSPPPRQGGTGELFF.

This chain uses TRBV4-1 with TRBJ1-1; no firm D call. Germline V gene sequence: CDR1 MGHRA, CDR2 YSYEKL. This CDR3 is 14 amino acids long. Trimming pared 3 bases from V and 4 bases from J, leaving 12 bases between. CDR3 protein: CASSHTETFTEAFF. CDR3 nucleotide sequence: TGCGCCAGCAGCCATACGGAGACATTCACTGAAGCTTTCTTT.

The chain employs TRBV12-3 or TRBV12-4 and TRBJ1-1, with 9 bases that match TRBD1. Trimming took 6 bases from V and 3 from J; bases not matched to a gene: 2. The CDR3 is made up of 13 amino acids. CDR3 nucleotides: TGTGCCAGCAGGAGGGACAGGGACACTGAAGCTTTCTTT. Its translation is CASRRDRDTEAFF.

CDR3 sequence reads: CASSVPGLEFF. CDR3 coding DNA: TGTGCCAGCAGCGTACCGGGTCTCGAGTTCTTC. The J gene is TRBJ2-1, the V gene TRBV6-6; D call uncertain. Trimming shortened V by 6 bases and J by 14 bases, and 14 bases separated the two germline ends. Germline loops: CDR1 MNHNY, CDR2 SVGAGI (reference sequence). The CDR3 spans 11 residues.

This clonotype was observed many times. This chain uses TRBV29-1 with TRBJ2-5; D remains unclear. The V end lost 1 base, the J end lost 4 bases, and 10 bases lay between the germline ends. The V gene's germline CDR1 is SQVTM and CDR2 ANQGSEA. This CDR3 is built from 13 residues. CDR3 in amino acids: CSVEGNQRETQYF. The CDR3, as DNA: TGCAGCGTTGAAGGGAACCAGCGAGAGACCCAGTACTTC.

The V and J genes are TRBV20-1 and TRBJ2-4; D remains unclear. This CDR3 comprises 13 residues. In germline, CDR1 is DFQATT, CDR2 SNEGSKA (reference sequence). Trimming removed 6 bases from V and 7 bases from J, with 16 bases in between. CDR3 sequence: CSAPLRDKNIQYF. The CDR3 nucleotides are TGCAGTGCCCCCCTTAGAGATAAGAACATTCAGTACTTC.

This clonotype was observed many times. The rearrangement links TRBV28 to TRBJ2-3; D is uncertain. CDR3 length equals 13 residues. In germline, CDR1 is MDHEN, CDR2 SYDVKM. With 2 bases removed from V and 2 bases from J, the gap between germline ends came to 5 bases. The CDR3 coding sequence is TGTGCCAGCAGTTTAAGGGTCACAGATACGCAGTATTTT. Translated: CASSLRVTDTQYF.

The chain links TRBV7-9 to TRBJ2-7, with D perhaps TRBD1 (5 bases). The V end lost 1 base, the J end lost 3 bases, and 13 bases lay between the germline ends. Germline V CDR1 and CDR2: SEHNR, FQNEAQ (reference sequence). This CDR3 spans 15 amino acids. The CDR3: CASSLGAGNSYEQYV. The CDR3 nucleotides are TGTGCCAGCAGCTTAGGGGCAGGGAATAGCTACGAGCAGTACGTC.

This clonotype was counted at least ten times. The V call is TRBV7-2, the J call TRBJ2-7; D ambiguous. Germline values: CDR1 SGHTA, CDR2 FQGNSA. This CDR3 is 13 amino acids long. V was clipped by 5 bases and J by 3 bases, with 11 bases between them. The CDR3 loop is CASSVSLLYEQYF. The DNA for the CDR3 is TGTGCCAGCAGCGTTAGCTTACTCTACGAGCAGTACTTC.

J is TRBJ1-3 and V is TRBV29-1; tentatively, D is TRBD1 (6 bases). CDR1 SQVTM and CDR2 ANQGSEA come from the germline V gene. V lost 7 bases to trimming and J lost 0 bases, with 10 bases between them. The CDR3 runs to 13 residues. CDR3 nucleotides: TGCAGCGAGAGGACAGTCTCTGGAAACACCATATATTTT. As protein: CSERTVSGNTIYF.

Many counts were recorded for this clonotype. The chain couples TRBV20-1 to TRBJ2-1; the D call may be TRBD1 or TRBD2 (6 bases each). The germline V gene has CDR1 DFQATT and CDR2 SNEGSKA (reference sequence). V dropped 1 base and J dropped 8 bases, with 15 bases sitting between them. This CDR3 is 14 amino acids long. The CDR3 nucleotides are TGCAGTGCTAGAGTGGGGGGCCCAGGCTATGAGCAGTTCTTC. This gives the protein CSARVGGPGYEQFF.